This T cell receptor beta chain derives from a study of blood T cell repertoires in COVID-19. Study summary: Samples came from the United States, Italy and Spain, spanning acute and convalescent COVID-19. Sample material is recorded as cDNA or gDNA derived from T cells, B-cell-depleted T cells, or PBMCs.

The authors' processing: Scientists estimated how many nucleated cells there were by amplifying reference gene primers. Assay: immunoSEQ multiplex PCR; the TCRdb copy retains only in-frame clones and omits some. V, J and clone size derive from that table, while D and trimming were established from the DNA sequence. This repertoire shows a few hundred thousand clones, roughly 88% found once; its top ten account for under 2%. This clone has only one observation. With 7 bases clipped from V and 7 bases from J, the junction kept 9 bases outside the gene matches. Germline CDR1 SQVTM, CDR2 ANQGSEA. This CDR3 has 13 residues.

Sequenced material: peripheral blood. The receptor was isolated from a woman aged 45 to 65 with acute or convalescent COVID-19. This chain uses TRBV29-1 with TRBJ2-4; 8 bases match TRBD2. The CDR3 region has the DNA TGCAGCGCGGGCACCGCGGGAGGTAACATTCAGTACTTC. It yields the protein CSAGTAGGNIQYF.